Following are 8 T cell receptor beta chains from one sample sequenced in a study of blood T cells in healthy people across ages. A second PCR of roughly 7 to 11 cycles used a sample-barcoded 5' primer and a J-beta primer mix. TCRdb re-derived calls from the 5' RACE reads in MiXCR, one entry per CDR3 protein. The sample has around 1,800,000 distinct CDR3 sequences, roughly 43% seen once. Sequencing was done on a sample of blood. The receptors originated from a human donor in good health.

The V and J genes are TRBV7-2 and TRBJ1-2; D is uncertain. Per germline, CDR1 SGHTA and CDR2 FQGNSA. Deletions cut 5 bases from V and 5 bases from J, with 6 bases between. CDR3 length equals 11 residues. CDR3 DNA sequence: TGTGCCAGCAGCCCGGCGTATGGCTACACCTTC. It specifies CASSPAYGYTF.

In its sample, this clonotype was seen a few times. V and J are TRBV7-2 and TRBJ1-2, with unresolved D. In germline, CDR1 is SGHTA, CDR2 FQGNSA. V was pared by 5 bases and J by 8 bases, with 18 bases between. The CDR3 totals 14 residues. This CDR3 reads CASSIPGRQAGYTF. The CDR3 DNA sequence: TGTGCCAGCAGCATCCCCGGCCGGCAGGCGGGCTACACCTTC. Combining the CDR3 with reference TRBV7-2 and TRBJ1-2 gives the whole variable domain GAGVSQSPSNKVTEKGKDVELRCDPISGHTALYWYRQSLGQGLEFLIYFQGNSAPDKSGLPSDRFSAERTGGSVSTLTIQRTQQEDSAVYLCASSIPGRQAGYTFGSGTRLTVV.

J is TRBJ1-1 and V is TRBV6-5; the D gene is possibly TRBD1 (5 bases). There are 15 residues in the CDR3. Trimming pared 0 bases from V and 4 bases from J, leaving 12 bases between. CDR1 MNHEY and CDR2 SVGAGI come from the germline V gene. CDR3 residues: CASSYSGRVATEAFF. DNA for the CDR3: TGTGCCAGCAGTTACTCGGGCAGGGTCGCCACTGAAGCTTTCTTT.

The J gene is TRBJ2-5, the V gene TRBV6-5, with TRBD1 as a possible D gene (5 bases). The J call could be wrong; TRBJ2-7 is a better fit for the DNA end. The CDR3 spans 15 residues. Germline loops: CDR1 MNHEY, CDR2 SVGAGI. The CDR3 loop is CASSPRIRTRSEQYF. CDR3 DNA: TGTGCCAGCAGTCCCCGGATACGGACAAGGAGCGAGCAGTACTTC.

This rearrangement joins TRBV7-2 to TRBJ1-2; D gene unclear. V was cut by 1 base and J by 6 bases, with 15 bases left in between. CDR1 is SGHTA and CDR2 is FQGNSA in the germline V gene. This CDR3 has 15 amino acids. The CDR3 nucleotides read TGTGCCAGCAGCTTAGTCAGACAAGGGCTAAATGGCTACACCTTC. Amino acids: CASSLVRQGLNGYTF.

This sequence joins TRBV7-2 and TRBJ2-1; the match to TRBD1 covers 10 bases. The V gene end was trimmed by 9 bases and the J gene end by 6 bases; junction bases not matched to a gene: 11. The CDR3 is 15 residues long. Germline values: CDR1 SGHTA, CDR2 FQGNSA. CDR3 in amino acids: CASALDGTGVNEQFF. For the CDR3, the DNA is TGTGCCAGTGCCCTAGACGGGACAGGGGTCAATGAGCAGTTCTTC.

The chain has TRBV7-2 and TRBJ2-1; D perhaps matches TRBD1 (6 bases). The CDR3 is made up of 14 amino acids. CDR1 SGHTA and CDR2 FQGNSA come from the germline V gene. V gave up 5 bases and J gave up 8 bases, with 16 bases separating them. The CDR3 region has the DNA TGTGCCAGCAGCCTACCTCAGGGGCACGATGAGCAGTTCTTC. It yields the protein CASSLPQGHDEQFF.

This clonotype was counted a few times. The chain joins TRBV12-3 or TRBV12-4 to TRBJ2-1, with unresolved D. There are 15 residues in the CDR3. Trimming took off 5 bases at V and 1 base at J, with 12 bases between the two ends. The CDR3 DNA reads TGTGCCAGCAGTGCCACACCTATATCCTACAATGAGCAGTTCTTC. Protein product: CASSATPISYNEQFF.